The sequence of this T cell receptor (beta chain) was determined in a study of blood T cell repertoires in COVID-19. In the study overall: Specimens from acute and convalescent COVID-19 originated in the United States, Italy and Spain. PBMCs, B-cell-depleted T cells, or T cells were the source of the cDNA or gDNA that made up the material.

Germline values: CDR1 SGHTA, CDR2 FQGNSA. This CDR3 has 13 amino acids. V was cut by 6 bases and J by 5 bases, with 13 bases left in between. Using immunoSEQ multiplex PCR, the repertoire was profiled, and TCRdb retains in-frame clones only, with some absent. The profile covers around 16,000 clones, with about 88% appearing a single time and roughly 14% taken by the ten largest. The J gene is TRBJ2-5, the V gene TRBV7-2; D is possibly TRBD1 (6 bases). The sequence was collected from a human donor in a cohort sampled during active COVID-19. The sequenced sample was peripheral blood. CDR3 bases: TGTGCCAGCAGTCAAACAGGGCCGGAGACCCAGTACTTC. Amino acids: CASSQTGPETQYF.